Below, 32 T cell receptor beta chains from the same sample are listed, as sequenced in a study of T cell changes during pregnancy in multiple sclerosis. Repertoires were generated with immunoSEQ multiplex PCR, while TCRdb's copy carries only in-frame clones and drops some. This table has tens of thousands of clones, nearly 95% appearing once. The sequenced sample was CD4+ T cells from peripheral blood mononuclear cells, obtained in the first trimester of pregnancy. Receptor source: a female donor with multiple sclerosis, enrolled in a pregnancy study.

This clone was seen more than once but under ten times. DNA of the CDR3: TGTGCCAGCAGTTTCCTCCGGACAGGGATCCCCTACGAGCAGTACTTC. Protein product: CASSFLRTGIPYEQYF. The chain couples TRBV27 to TRBJ2-7; 8 bases line up with TRBD1. The trim removed 3 bases at V and 2 bases at J, leaving 9 bases unmatched. The CDR3 sequence is 16 residues long. Germline V gene lookup returns CDR1 MNHEY and CDR2 SMNVEV (reference sequence).

The DNA for the CDR3 is TGTGCCTGGAATGGGAGACTAGGGTCAGATACGCAGTATTTT. This gives the protein CAWNGRLGSDTQYF. J is TRBJ2-3 and V is TRBV30, with a possible D match to TRBD2 (6 bases). Germline lookup yields CDR1 GTSNPN and CDR2 SVGIG (reference sequence). CDR3 length: 14 residues. Deletions cut 4 bases from V and 4 bases from J, with 15 bases between.

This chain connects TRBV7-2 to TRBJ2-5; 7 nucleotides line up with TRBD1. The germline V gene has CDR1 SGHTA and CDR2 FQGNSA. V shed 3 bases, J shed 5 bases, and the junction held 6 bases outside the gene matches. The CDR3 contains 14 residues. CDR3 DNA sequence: TGTGCCAGCAGCTTCAGACAGGGATTTGAGACCCAGTACTTC. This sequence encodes CASSFRQGFETQYF.

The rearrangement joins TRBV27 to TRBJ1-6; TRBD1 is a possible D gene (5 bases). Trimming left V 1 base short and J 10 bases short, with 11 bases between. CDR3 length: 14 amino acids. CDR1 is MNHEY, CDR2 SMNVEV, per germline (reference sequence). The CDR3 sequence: CASSLYAGWSPLHF. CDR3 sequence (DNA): TGTGCCAGCAGTTTATATGCAGGGTGGTCACCCCTCCACTTT.

CDR3 DNA: TGTGCCAGCAGCTATGGTGGGAGCGCTGGAAACACCATATATTTT. Protein: CASSYGGSAGNTIYF. This chain uses TRBV7-9 with TRBJ1-3; D gene ambiguous. Trimming took off 4 bases at V and 2 bases at J, with 12 bases between the two ends. Germline V gene sequence: CDR1 SEHNR, CDR2 FQNEAQ (reference sequence). CDR3 size: 15 residues.

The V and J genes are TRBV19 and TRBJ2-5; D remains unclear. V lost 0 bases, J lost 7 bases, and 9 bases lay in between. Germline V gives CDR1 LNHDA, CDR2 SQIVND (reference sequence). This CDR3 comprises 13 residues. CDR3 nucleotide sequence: TGTGCCAGTAGTATAGATCAGAGCGCGACCCAGTACTTC. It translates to CASSIDQSATQYF.

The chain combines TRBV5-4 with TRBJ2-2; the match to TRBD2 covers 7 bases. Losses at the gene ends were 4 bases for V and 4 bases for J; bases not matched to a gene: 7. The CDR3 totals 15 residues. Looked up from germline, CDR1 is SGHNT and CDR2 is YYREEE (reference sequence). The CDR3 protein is CASSPGGGFTGELFF. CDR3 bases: TGTGCCAGCAGCCCCGGCGGGGGTTTCACCGGGGAGCTGTTTTTT. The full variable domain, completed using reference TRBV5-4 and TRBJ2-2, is ETGVTQSPTHLIKTRGQQVTLRCSSQSGHNTVSWYQQALGQGPQFIFQYYREEENGRGNFPPRFSGLQFPNYSSELNVNALELDDSALYLCASSPGGGFTGELFFGEGSRLTVL.

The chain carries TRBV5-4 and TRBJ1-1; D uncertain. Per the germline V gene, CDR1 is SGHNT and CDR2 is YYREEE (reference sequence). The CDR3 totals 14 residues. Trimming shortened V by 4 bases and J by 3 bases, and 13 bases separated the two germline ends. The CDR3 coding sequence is TGTGCCAGCAGCCCCGACCGCGGGTACACTGAAGCTTTCTTT. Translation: CASSPDRGYTEAFF.

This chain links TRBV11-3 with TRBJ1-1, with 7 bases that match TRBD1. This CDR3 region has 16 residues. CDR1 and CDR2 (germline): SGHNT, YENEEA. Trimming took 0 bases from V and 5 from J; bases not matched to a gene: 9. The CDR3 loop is CASSLDSGGWGTEAFF. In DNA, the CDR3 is TGTGCCAGCAGCTTAGATTCAGGGGGATGGGGAACTGAAGCTTTCTTT.

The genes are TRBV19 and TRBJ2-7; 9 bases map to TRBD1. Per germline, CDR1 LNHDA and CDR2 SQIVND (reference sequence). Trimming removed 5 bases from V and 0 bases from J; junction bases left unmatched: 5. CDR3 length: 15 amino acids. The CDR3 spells CASSDRDRASYEQYF. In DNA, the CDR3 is TGTGCCAGTAGTGACCGGGACAGGGCCTCCTACGAGCAGTACTTC.

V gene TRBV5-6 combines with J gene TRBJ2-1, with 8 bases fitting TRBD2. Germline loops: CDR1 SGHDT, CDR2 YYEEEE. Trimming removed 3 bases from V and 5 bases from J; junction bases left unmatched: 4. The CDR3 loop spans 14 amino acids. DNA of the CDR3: TGTGCCAGCAGCTCAGCGGGGGTCAACAATGAGCAGTTCTTC. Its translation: CASSSAGVNNEQFF.

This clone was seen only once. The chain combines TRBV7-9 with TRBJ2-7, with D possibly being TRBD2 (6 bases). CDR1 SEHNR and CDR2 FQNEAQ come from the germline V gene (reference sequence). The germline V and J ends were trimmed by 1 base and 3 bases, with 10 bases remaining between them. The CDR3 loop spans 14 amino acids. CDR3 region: CASSLGRDHYEQYF. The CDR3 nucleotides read TGTGCCAGCAGCTTAGGGCGGGATCACTACGAGCAGTACTTC.

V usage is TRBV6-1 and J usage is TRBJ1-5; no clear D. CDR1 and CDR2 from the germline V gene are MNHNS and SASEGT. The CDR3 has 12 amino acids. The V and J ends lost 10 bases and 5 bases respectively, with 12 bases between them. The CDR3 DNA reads TGTGCCACCCTACAGAGATATCAGCCCCAGCATTTT. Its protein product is CATLQRYQPQHF.

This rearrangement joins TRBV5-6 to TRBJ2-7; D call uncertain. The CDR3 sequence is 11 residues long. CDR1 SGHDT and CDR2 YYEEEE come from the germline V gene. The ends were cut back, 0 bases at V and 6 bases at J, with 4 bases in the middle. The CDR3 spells CASSLASEQYF. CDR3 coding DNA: TGTGCCAGCAGCTTGGCCTCCGAGCAGTACTTC.

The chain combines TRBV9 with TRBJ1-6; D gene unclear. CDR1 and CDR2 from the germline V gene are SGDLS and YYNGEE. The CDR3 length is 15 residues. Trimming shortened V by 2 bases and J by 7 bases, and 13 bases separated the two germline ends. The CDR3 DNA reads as TGTGCCAGCAGCGTCGGTGGGCGAGACAATTCACCCCTCCACTTT. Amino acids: CASSVGGRDNSPLHF.

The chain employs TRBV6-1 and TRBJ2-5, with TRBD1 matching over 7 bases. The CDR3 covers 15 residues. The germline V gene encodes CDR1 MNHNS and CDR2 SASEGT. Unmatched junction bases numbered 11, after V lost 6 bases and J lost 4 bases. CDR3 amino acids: CASRKDRLRGETQYF. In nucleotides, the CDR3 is TGTGCCAGCAGAAAGGACAGGCTGAGAGGAGAGACCCAGTACTTC.

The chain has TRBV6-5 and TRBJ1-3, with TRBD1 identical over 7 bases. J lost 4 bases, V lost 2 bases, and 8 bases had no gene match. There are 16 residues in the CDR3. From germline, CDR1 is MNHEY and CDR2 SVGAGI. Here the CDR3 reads CASSYLLGGFGNTIYF. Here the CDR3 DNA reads TGTGCCAGCAGTTACCTGCTAGGGGGCTTCGGAAACACCATATATTTT.

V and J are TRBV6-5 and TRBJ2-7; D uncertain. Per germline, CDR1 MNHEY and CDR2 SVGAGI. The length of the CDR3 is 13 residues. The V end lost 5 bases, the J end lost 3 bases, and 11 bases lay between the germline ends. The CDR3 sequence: CASSQSQLYEQYF. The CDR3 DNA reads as TGTGCCAGCAGTCAATCTCAACTCTACGAGCAGTACTTC.

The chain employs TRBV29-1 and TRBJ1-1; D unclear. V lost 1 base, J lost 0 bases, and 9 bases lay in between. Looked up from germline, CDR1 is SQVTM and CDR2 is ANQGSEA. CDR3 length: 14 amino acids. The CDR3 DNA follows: TGCAGCGTTGAAGTGAGCTTCATGAACACTGAAGCTTTCTTT. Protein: CSVEVSFMNTEAFF.

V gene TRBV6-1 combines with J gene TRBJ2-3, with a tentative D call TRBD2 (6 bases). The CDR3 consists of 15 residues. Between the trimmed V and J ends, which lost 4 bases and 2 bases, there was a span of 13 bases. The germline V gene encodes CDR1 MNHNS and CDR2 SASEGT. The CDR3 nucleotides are TGTGCCAGCAGTGGGGCTAGCGCCATCACAGATACGCAGTATTTT. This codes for CASSGASAITDTQYF.

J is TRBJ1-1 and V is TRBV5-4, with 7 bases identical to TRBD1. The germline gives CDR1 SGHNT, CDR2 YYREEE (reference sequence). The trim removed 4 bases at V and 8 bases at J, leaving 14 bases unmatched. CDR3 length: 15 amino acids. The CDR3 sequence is CASSPALGGTGEAFF. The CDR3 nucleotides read TGTGCCAGCAGCCCGGCGCTAGGGGGCACAGGAGAAGCTTTCTTT. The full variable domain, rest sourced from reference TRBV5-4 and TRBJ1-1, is ETGVTQSPTHLIKTRGQQVTLRCSSQSGHNTVSWYQQALGQGPQFIFQYYREEENGRGNFPPRFSGLQFPNYSSELNVNALELDDSALYLCASSPALGGTGEAFFGQGTRLTVV.

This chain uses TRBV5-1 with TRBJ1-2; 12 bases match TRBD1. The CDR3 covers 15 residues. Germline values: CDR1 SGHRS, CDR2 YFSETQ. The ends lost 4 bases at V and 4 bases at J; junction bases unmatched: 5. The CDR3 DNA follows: TGCGCCAGCAGCCCGGGGACAGGGGGCAGCTATGGCTACACCTTC. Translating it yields CASSPGTGGSYGYTF.

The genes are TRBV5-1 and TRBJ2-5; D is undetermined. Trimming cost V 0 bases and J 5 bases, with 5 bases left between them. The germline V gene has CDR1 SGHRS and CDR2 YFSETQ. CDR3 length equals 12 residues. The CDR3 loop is CASSLATETQYF. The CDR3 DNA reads TGCGCCAGCAGCTTGGCTACGGAGACCCAGTACTTC. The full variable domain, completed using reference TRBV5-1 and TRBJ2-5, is KAGVTQTPRYLIKTRGQQVTLSCSPISGHRSVSWYQQTPGQGLQFLFEYFSETQRNKGNFPGRFSGRQFSNSRSEMNVSTLELGDSALYLCASSLATETQYFGPGTRLLVL.

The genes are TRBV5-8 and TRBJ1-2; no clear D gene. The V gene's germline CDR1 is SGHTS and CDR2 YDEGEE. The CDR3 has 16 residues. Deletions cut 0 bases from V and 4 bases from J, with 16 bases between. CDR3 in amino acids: CASSLALPEGAYGYTF. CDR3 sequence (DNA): TGTGCCAGCAGCTTGGCCCTCCCAGAGGGCGCCTATGGCTACACCTTC.

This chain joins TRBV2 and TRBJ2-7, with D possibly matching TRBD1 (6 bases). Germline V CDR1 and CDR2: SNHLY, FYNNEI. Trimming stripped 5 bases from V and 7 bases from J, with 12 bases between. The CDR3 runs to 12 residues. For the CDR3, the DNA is TGTGCCAGCAGTATCACAGGGATGGAGCAGTACTTC. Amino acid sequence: CASSITGMEQYF.

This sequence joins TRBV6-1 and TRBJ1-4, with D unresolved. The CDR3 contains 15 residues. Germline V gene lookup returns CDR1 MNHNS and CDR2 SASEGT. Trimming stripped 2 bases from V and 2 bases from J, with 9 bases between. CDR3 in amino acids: CASSEFRGTNEKLFF. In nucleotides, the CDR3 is TGTGCCAGCAGTGAATTTCGGGGTACTAATGAAAAACTGTTTTTT.

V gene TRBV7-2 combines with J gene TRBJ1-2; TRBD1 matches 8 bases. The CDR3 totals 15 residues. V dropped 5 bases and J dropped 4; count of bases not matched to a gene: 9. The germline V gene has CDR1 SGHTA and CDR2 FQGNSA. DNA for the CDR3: TGTGCCAGCAGCGCCCGCAGGGGGCTCGGCTATGGCTACACCTTC. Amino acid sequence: CASSARRGLGYGYTF. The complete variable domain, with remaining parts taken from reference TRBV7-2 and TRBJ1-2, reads GAGVSQSPSNKVTEKGKDVELRCDPISGHTALYWYRQSLGQGLEFLIYFQGNSAPDKSGLPSDRFSAERTGGSVSTLTIQRTQQEDSAVYLCASSARRGLGYGYTFGSGTRLTVV.

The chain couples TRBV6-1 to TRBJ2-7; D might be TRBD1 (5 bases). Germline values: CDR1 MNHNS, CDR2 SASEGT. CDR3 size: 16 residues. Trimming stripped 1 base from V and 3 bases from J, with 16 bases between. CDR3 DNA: TGTGCCAGCAGTGAAGTCTTACAGGCTAGAGGCTACGAGCAGTACTTC. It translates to CASSEVLQARGYEQYF.

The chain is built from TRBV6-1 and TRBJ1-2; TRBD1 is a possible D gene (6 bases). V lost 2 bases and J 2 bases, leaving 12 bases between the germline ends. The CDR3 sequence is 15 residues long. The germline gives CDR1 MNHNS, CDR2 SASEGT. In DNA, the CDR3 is TGTGCCAGCAGTGAATCACAGGGCTCGAACTATGGCTACACCTTC. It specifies CASSESQGSNYGYTF.

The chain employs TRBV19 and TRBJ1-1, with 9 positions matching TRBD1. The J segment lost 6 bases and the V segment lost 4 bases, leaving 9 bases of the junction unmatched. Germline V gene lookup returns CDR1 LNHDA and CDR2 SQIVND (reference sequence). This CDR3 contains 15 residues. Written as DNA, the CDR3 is TGTGCCAGTAGTAGCCTACAGGGGGCAAAGGCTGAAGCTTTCTTT. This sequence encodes CASSSLQGAKAEAFF.

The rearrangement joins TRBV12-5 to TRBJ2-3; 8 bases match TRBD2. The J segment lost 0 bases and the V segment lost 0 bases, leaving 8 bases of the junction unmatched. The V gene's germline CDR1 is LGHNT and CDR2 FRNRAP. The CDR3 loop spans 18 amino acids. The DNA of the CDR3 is TGTGCTAGTGGTTTGGTACTTGGGCGGGGGGCTAGCACAGATACGCAGTATTTT. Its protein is CASGLVLGRGASTDTQYF.

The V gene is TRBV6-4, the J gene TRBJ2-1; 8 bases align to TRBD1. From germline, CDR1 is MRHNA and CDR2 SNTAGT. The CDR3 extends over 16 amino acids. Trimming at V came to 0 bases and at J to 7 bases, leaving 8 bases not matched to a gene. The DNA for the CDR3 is TGTGCCAGCAGTGACTCCCCCACAGGGGGGTGGAATGAGCAGTTCTTC. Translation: CASSDSPTGGWNEQFF.